The sequence of this T cell receptor (beta chain) was determined in a study of shared clonotypes between healthy human individuals. Study-wide results and limits: With few donors, the genetic and exposure-history diversity represented was limited. Blood was the sole source, and tissue repertoires probably differ.

Concerning this clone itself: What it binds is unknown.

In germline, CDR1 is SNHLY, CDR2 FYNNEI. V was shortened by 6 bases and J by 1 base, with 13 bases between the two germline ends. The CDR3 is made up of 16 amino acids. Several immunoSEQ plates held equal portions of the genomic DNA taken from each subset. Sequenced by immunoSEQ multiplex PCR; TCRdb stores in-frame clones only, minus some. The profile shows 2 million to 2.5 million clones, around 95% of them singletons. The gene calls are TRBV2 and TRBJ1-6, with D maybe TRBD1 (6 bases). What was sequenced was naive CD4+ T cells sorted from blood. Stated subset: CD45RA+ positively selected. This sequence originates from a man aged 18-30 years in good health. The CDR3 nucleotides read TGTGCCAGCAGGCTACAGGGCAGGTCCTATAATTCACCCCTCCACTTT. As protein: CASRLQGRSYNSPLHF. The full variable domain, rest sourced from reference TRBV2 and TRBJ1-6, is EPEVTQTPSHQVTQMGQEVILRCVPISNHLYFYWYRQILGQKVEFLVSFYNNEISEKSEIFDDQFSVERPDGSNFTLKIRSTKLEDSAMYFCASRLQGRSYNSPLHFGNGTRLTVT.